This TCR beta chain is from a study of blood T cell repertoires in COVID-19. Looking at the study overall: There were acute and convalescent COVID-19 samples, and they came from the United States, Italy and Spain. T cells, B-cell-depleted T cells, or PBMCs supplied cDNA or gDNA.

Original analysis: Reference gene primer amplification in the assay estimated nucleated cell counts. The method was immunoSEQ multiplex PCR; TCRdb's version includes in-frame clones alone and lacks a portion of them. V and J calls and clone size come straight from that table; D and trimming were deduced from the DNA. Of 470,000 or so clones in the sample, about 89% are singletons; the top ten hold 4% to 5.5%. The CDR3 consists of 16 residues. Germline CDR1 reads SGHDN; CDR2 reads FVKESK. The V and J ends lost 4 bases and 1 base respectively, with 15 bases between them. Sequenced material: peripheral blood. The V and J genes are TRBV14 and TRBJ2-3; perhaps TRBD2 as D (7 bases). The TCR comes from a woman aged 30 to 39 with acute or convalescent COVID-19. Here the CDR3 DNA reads TGTGCCAGCAGCCTAGGGGGGGGGACACGCACAGATACGCAGTATTTT. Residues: CASSLGGGTRTDTQYF.